What follows describes a single T cell receptor beta chain. These data come from a study of shared clonotypes between healthy human individuals. Germline assignment: CDR1 SGHDT and CDR2 YYEEEE. The CDR3 contains 14 residues. Trimming took off 3 bases at V and 3 bases at J, with 12 bases between the two ends. The protocol was immunoSEQ multiplex PCR, while the TCRdb copy is restricted to in-frame clones and leaves out a portion. Counted here are around 1.6 million clones, under 99% occurring once; the ten biggest clones make up roughly 0.4%. This clonotype was sampled from a man aged 30 to 45 in good health. The sample was naive CD4+ T cells sorted from blood. Sample subset: CD45RA+ positively selected. V is TRBV5-6 and J is TRBJ2-5; TRBD2 might be the D (5 bases). Written as DNA, the CDR3 is TGTGCCAGCAGCTCTGTGCGAGCGGAAGAGACCCAGTACTTC. This codes for CASSSVRAEETQYF.